These T cell receptor beta chains were read from a single sample in a study of CD4 T cells in relation to SARS-CoV-2 and coronaviruses. Which antigens these TCRs recognize remains unknown. Method: immunoSEQ multiplex PCR; TCRdb's copy keeps in-frame clones and lacks some. The repertoire holds about 36,000 clones, with 70% to 85% as singletons. The specimen was naive CD4+ T cells from PBMCs, cultured in vitro. Every receptor here comes from an adult with COVID-19. CDR3s leave out the opening cysteine and the closing phenylalanine or tryptophan. The order of the fields is V gene, clone size, CDR3 length, CDR3 protein. Rows may omit the clone size; those that give it use once, few, many or a size class.

v_gene: TRBV3-1/TRBV3-2
abundance: .
len: 9
CDR3aa: ASSWEYEQY

v_gene: TRBV2
abundance: .
len: 10
CDR3aa: ASEGEGSPLH

v_gene: TRBV28
abundance: .
len: 12
CDR3aa: ASSRADNQETQY

v_gene: TRBV10-1
abundance: .
len: 12
CDR3aa: ASSVGRTTTEAF

v_gene: TRBV5-4
abundance: once
len: 10
CDR3aa: ASSLQGYEQY

v_gene: TRBV6-1
abundance: .
len: 9
CDR3aa: ASSELGEQY

v_gene: TRBV11-2
abundance: .
len: 14
CDR3aa: ASSFGTSGRYYEQY

v_gene: TRBV14
abundance: .
len: 10
CDR3aa: ASSQVPDTQY

v_gene: TRBV7-2
abundance: .
len: 13
CDR3aa: ASSLGSGFDETQY

v_gene: TRBV2
abundance: few
len: 12
CDR3aa: ASRLAVNTGELF

v_gene: TRBV10-3
abundance: .
len: 14
CDR3aa: AIRGELAISYNEQF

v_gene: TRBV3-1/TRBV3-2
abundance: .
len: 12
CDR3aa: ASSQAGQQETQY

v_gene: TRBV7-9
abundance: .
len: 14
CDR3aa: ASSARATSGTGEQY

v_gene: TRBV28
abundance: .
len: 12
CDR3aa: ASTLLAGVYEQY

v_gene: TRBV19
abundance: .
len: 12
CDR3aa: ASSVLGGQDGYT

v_gene: TRBV11-2
abundance: .
len: 14
CDR3aa: ASSLAGLASTDTQY

v_gene: TRBV30
abundance: .
len: 11
CDR3aa: AWSLAAGNTQY

v_gene: TRBV2
abundance: .
len: 8
CDR3aa: ASGRNEQF

v_gene: TRBV19
abundance: .
len: 12
CDR3aa: ASSMAGNGNTIY

v_gene: TRBV28
abundance: .
len: 12
CDR3aa: ASSSRTEQETQY

v_gene: TRBV29-1
abundance: once
len: 11
CDR3aa: SVEGQKNTEAF

v_gene: TRBV9
abundance: .
len: 13
CDR3aa: ASSVDPSGTYEQY

v_gene: TRBV5-1
abundance: .
len: 15
CDR3aa: ASSPRTSASSYNEQF

v_gene: TRBV7-3
abundance: .
len: 13
CDR3aa: ASSLGAGGGETQY

v_gene: TRBV4-3
abundance: .
len: 14
CDR3aa: ASSQAGLAGVGELF

v_gene: TRBV11-2
abundance: .
len: 14
CDR3aa: ASSPQPGLAYNEQF

v_gene: TRBV5-1
abundance: .
len: 13
CDR3aa: ASRTSGSPSGELF

v_gene: TRBV7-7
abundance: once
len: 11
CDR3aa: ASSAGQDTEAF

v_gene: TRBV29-1
abundance: .
len: 12
CDR3aa: SVVSGSGYNEQF

v_gene: TRBV6-5
abundance: .
len: 13
CDR3aa: ASSPRGAGGDTQY

v_gene: TRBV28
abundance: .
len: 14
CDR3aa: ASPPVRTGAYNEQF

v_gene: TRBV11-2
abundance: once
len: 13
CDR3aa: ASSPGHRSGNTIY

v_gene: TRBV18
abundance: .
len: 11
CDR3aa: ASSLTDNSPLH

v_gene: TRBV28
abundance: .
len: 10
CDR3aa: ASSLAGNEQY

v_gene: TRBV5-4
abundance: .
len: 14
CDR3aa: ASSLFSGINTGELF

v_gene: TRBV18
abundance: once
len: 10
CDR3aa: ASSPSRREQY

v_gene: TRBV7-3
abundance: .
len: 14
CDR3aa: ASSSAGTDEYNEQF

v_gene: TRBV5-8
abundance: .
len: 11
CDR3aa: ASSLQVVTEAF

v_gene: TRBV11-2
abundance: .
len: 13
CDR3aa: ASSPTGMNTGELF

v_gene: TRBV5-6
abundance: once
len: 13
CDR3aa: ASSFIAGDVNEQF

v_gene: TRBV28
abundance: .
len: 14
CDR3aa: ATTDSLIQNTGELF

v_gene: TRBV6-5
abundance: .
len: 11
CDR3aa: ASTRQWGNTIY

v_gene: TRBV10-3
abundance: .
len: 11
CDR3aa: AASEAGSDTQY

v_gene: TRBV18
abundance: .
len: 12
CDR3aa: ASSPSGTPGQAF

v_gene: TRBV2
abundance: .
len: 12
CDR3aa: ATSKDRGGETQY

v_gene: TRBV7-5
abundance: .
len: 12
CDR3aa: ARSRQKLGQPQH

v_gene: TRBV2
abundance: .
len: 12
CDR3aa: ASRGDGRYNEQF

v_gene: TRBV5-6
abundance: few
len: 13
CDR3aa: ASSPNLGPRYEQY

v_gene: TRBV28
abundance: .
len: 7
CDR3aa: ASADTQY

v_gene: TRBV6-5
abundance: .
len: 11
CDR3aa: ASRSGSKYEQY

v_gene: TRBV5-1
abundance: .
len: 14
CDR3aa: ASSFWASGGGNEQY

v_gene: TRBV5-5
abundance: .
len: 12
CDR3aa: ASSSGHAQETQY

v_gene: TRBV16
abundance: .
len: 12
CDR3aa: ASSQSRGNTEAF

v_gene: TRBV6-5
abundance: .
len: 12
CDR3aa: ASSYGLGREVQY

v_gene: TRBV7-9
abundance: once
len: 12
CDR3aa: ASGPSGREVGQF

v_gene: TRBV7-2
abundance: .
len: 14
CDR3aa: ASSLLAGGSTDTQY

v_gene: TRBV6-1
abundance: .
len: 13
CDR3aa: ASSDTGGGYNEQF

v_gene: TRBV7-2
abundance: .
len: 11
CDR3aa: ASRRQPNTEAF